The clone carrying this T cell receptor (beta chain) came up a few times. Researchers made TCR beta libraries by using iRepertoire HTBI primers and running Arm-PCR on CDR3 regions. A single record per CDR3 protein comes from TCRdb applying MiXCR to the multiplex PCR reads. The profile shows hundreds of thousands of distinct CDR3 sequences, 15% to 20% of them singletons. This entry is derived from a study of regulatory T cells in long-lasting Graves disease. This sample's time point: newly diagnosed GD, antithyroid drugs for less than 3 months. Extracted PBMC RNA gave rise to the TCR library. These sequences were also reported in another study, on T cells in Graves' hyperthyroidism and ophthalmopathy.

The sequence came from a man between 40 and 49 years old with Graves disease. Sequenced material: peripheral blood mononuclear cells (PBMCs), taken at new diagnosis, from a patient treated with antithyroid drugs.

CDR3 sequence (DNA): TGCAGTGCTAGAGATCCAAAAAGTACCAATGAGCAGTTCTTC. Its protein product is CSARDPKSTNEQFF. The J gene is TRBJ2-1, the V gene TRBV20-1; no reliable D call. The V gene's germline CDR1 is DFQATT and CDR2 SNEGSKA (reference sequence). This CDR3 has 14 amino acids. Trimming shortened V by 0 bases and J by 6 bases, and 12 bases separated the two germline ends.